These 25 T cell receptor beta chains were all obtained from the same sample, sequenced in a study of blood T cell repertoires in COVID-19. The assay was immunoSEQ multiplex PCR, and TCRdb's table has in-frame clones only and misses some. The sample shows about 160,000 clones, roughly 85% of them seen only once. The sample comprised peripheral blood. Receptors originate from a woman aged 80 or over with active or convalescent COVID-19.

This clone came up once. V and J are TRBV10-1 and TRBJ2-1, with TRBD1 as a possible D gene (5 bases). Germline lookup yields CDR1 WNHNN and CDR2 SYGVQD (reference sequence). The V end lost 6 bases, the J end lost 4 bases, and 13 bases lay between the germline ends. The CDR3 extends over 14 amino acids. CDR3 region: CASSPGSGYNEQFF. CDR3 nucleotides: TGCGCCAGCAGCCCCGGGTCAGGGTACAATGAGCAGTTCTTC.

The sample holds a few counts of this clone. The chain recombines TRBV28 with TRBJ1-5, with 8 bases identical to TRBD1. The germline CDR1 and CDR2 sequences are MDHEN and SYDVKM. The CDR3 is 17 residues long. V shed 5 bases and J 0 bases; nucleotides not matched to a gene: 9. The CDR3 is CASSLTQGANSNQPQHF. The CDR3 DNA reads as TGTGCCAGCAGTCTTACCCAGGGGGCTAATAGCAATCAGCCCCAGCATTTT.

The V gene is TRBV10-3, the J gene TRBJ2-7; D ambiguous. The V gene's germline CDR1 is ENHRY and CDR2 SYGVKD. Trimming took 4 bases from V and 1 from J, leaving 8 bases between them. The CDR3 loop spans 13 amino acids. The CDR3 bases are TGTGCCATCAGTGTGGCCAGATCCTACGAGCAGTACTTC. Protein: CAISVARSYEQYF.

This clone has a handful of counts. The chain combines TRBV5-1 with TRBJ2-1, with D possibly matching TRBD1 (6 bases). This CDR3 spans 14 amino acids. Deletions cut 5 bases from V and 4 bases from J, with 13 bases between. The germline V gene has CDR1 SGHRS and CDR2 YFSETQ. The chain's CDR3 is CASRPAGQYNEQFF. Written as DNA, the CDR3 is TGCGCCAGCAGACCGGCCGGACAGTACAATGAGCAGTTCTTC.

This chain links TRBV9 with TRBJ1-1; a possible D gene is TRBD1 (6 bases). V lost 4 bases, J lost 5 bases, and 6 bases lay in between. The CDR3 runs 11 residues. Germline CDR1 reads SGDLS; CDR2 reads YYNGEE. The CDR3 DNA reads as TGTGCCAGCAGCCAGGGGACTGAAGCTTTCTTT. As protein: CASSQGTEAFF. Looking up the rest from reference TRBV9 and TRBJ1-1 gives the full variable domain: DSGVTQTPKHLITATGQRVTLRCSPRSGDLSVYWYQQSLDQGLQFLIQYYNGEERAKGNILERFSAQQFPDLHSELNLSSLELGDSALYFCASSQGTEAFFGQGTRLTVV.

The chain employs TRBV7-8 and TRBJ2-1, with 8 bases fitting TRBD2. J lost 9 bases, V lost 5 bases, and 12 bases had no gene match. The CDR3 contains 15 residues. Germline CDR1 is SGHVS and CDR2 is FQNEAQ. The CDR3 spells CASSRGGSGIGEQFF. CDR3 bases: TGTGCCAGCAGCCGAGGAGGTAGCGGGATTGGTGAGCAGTTCTTC.

The chain combines TRBV12-3 or TRBV12-4 with TRBJ2-7; maybe TRBD1 (6 bases). The CDR3 has 13 residues. Trimming removed 7 bases from V and 1 base from J, with 11 bases in between. The CDR3 sequence is CASTLGQSYEQYF. The CDR3 region has the DNA TGTGCCAGCACCCTAGGACAGTCCTACGAGCAGTACTTC.

The V and J genes are TRBV28 and TRBJ2-5; TRBD2 matches 7 bases. The CDR3 consists of 13 residues. Germline CDR1 is MDHEN and CDR2 is SYDVKM. Germline trimming cut 10 bases from V and 0 bases from J; bases unmatched to any gene: 5. Written as DNA, the CDR3 is TGTGCCACGTATCTAGCGGACCAAGAGACCCAGTACTTC. It specifies CATYLADQETQYF.

This clone came up once. The rearrangement links TRBV2 to TRBJ1-1; D is uncertain. This CDR3 is 12 amino acids long. Germline lookup yields CDR1 SNHLY and CDR2 FYNNEI. V gave up 4 bases and J gave up 6 bases, with 9 bases separating them. CDR3 bases: TGTGCCAGCAGTGGAGGCAGCCCTGAAGCTTTCTTT. It translates to CASSGGSPEAFF. Filled out from reference TRBV2 and TRBJ1-1, the complete variable domain reads EPEVTQTPSHQVTQMGQEVILRCVPISNHLYFYWYRQILGQKVEFLVSFYNNEISEKSEIFDDQFSVERPDGSNFTLKIRSTKLEDSAMYFCASSGGSPEAFFGQGTRLTVV.

This sequence joins TRBV9 and TRBJ1-1; D is ambiguous. Germline V lookup: CDR1 SGDLS, CDR2 YYNGEE. The CDR3 consists of 14 residues. With 1 base removed from V and 0 bases from J, the gap between germline ends came to 7 bases. The CDR3, as DNA: TGTGCCAGCAGCGTAACAACAGTGAACACTGAAGCTTTCTTT. The encoded protein is CASSVTTVNTEAFF.

The chain uses TRBV5-1 and TRBJ1-1; 8 bases fit TRBD1. V dropped 2 bases and J dropped 4; count of bases not matched to a gene: 7. The germline V gene encodes CDR1 SGHRS and CDR2 YFSETQ. There are 15 residues in the CDR3. The CDR3 coding sequence is TGCGCCAGCAGCTTAGGACAGGGCAAGGGCACTGAAGCTTTCTTT. Translated, it gives CASSLGQGKGTEAFF.

The V call is TRBV6-6, the J call TRBJ2-3; 10 nucleotides match TRBD1. The CDR3 is 14 amino acids. With 6 bases clipped from V and 5 bases from J, the junction kept 5 bases outside the gene matches. In germline, CDR1 is MNHNY, CDR2 SVGAGI (reference sequence). CDR3 sequence: CASRPGQGIDTQYF. In nucleotides, the CDR3 is TGTGCCAGCAGGCCGGGACAGGGGATAGATACGCAGTATTTT.

This chain connects TRBV2 to TRBJ1-2; D gene ambiguous. CDR3 length equals 11 residues. Germline V CDR1 and CDR2: SNHLY, FYNNEI. The germline V and J ends were trimmed by 6 bases and 5 bases, with 7 bases remaining between them. CDR3 amino acids: CASRYTYGYTF. The CDR3 coding sequence is TGTGCCAGCAGATACACGTATGGCTACACCTTC.

V gene TRBV28 combines with J gene TRBJ1-2; TRBD1 agrees at 10 bases. The J segment lost 4 bases and the V segment lost 6 bases, leaving 8 bases of the junction unmatched. The CDR3 covers 15 residues. Germline CDR1 is MDHEN and CDR2 is SYDVKM. This CDR3 is CASRTRQGAGYGYTF. DNA for the CDR3: TGTGCCAGCAGGACGCGACAGGGGGCAGGCTATGGCTACACCTTC.

CDR3: CASSAPGQGRSPLHF. The CDR3, as DNA: TGTGCCAGCAGTGCACCGGGACAGGGGAGGTCACCCCTCCACTTT. This chain uses TRBV25-1 with TRBJ1-6, with 10 bases aligning to TRBD1. This CDR3 has 15 amino acids. Trimming cost V 4 bases and J 10 bases; bases outside gene matches: 7. Germline-derived CDR1 and CDR2 are MGHDK and SYGVNS.

The chain uses TRBV6-5 and TRBJ1-2; 7 bases are shared with TRBD1. Trimming cost V 5 bases and J 4 bases; bases outside gene matches: 7. This CDR3 has 14 amino acids. Germline V gene lookup returns CDR1 MNHEY and CDR2 SVGAGI. The CDR3 loop reads CASSRDRSGYGYTF. The CDR3 DNA sequence: TGTGCCAGCAGTAGGGACAGATCAGGCTATGGCTACACCTTC.

In the case of this clone: Other nucleotide sequences in the sample specify the same CDR3. This chain connects TRBV28 to TRBJ1-1; weak D call: TRBD1 (5 bases). V shed 5 bases and J shed 2 bases, with 15 bases lying between them. The CDR3 has 15 residues. The V gene's germline CDR1 is MDHEN and CDR2 SYDVKM. The CDR3 protein is CASSPRGGGNTEAFF. The CDR3 DNA is TGTGCCAGCAGTCCTCGGGGCGGGGGTAACACTGAAGCTTTCTTT.

This chain joins TRBV5-1 and TRBJ1-1; D is possibly TRBD1 (6 bases). The CDR3 consists of 14 residues. CDR1 and CDR2 from the germline V gene are SGHRS and YFSETQ. Trimming removed 4 bases at V and 8 bases at J, with 18 bases between. CDR3 residues: CASSVPTGSLEAFF. CDR3 sequence (DNA): TGCGCCAGCAGCGTCCCAACAGGGTCTTTAGAAGCTTTCTTT.

V and J are TRBV18 and TRBJ1-3; D might be TRBD1 (5 bases). Germline loops: CDR1 KGHSH, CDR2 LQKENI. The V gene lost 2 bases and the J gene lost 9 bases, with 11 bases spanning the gap. The CDR3 is made up of 13 amino acids. CDR3: CASSPDRPFTIYF. The CDR3 bases are TGTGCCAGCTCACCAGACAGACCCTTCACCATATATTTT.

This rearrangement joins TRBV24-1 to TRBJ2-1, with TRBD2 matching over 10 bases. Trimming removed 4 bases from V and 6 bases from J; junction bases left unmatched: 5. The CDR3 has 15 residues. Germline CDR1 is KGHDR and CDR2 is SFDVKD. CDR3 protein: CATSDPRTSGNEQFF. The CDR3 DNA reads as TGTGCCACCAGTGACCCAAGGACTAGCGGCAATGAGCAGTTCTTC.

The rearrangement uses TRBV30 and TRBJ2-3; TRBD1 is a possible D gene (6 bases). V lost 3 bases and J 5 bases, leaving 9 bases between the germline ends. The CDR3 sequence is 12 residues long. Germline V gives CDR1 GTSNPN, CDR2 SVGIG (reference sequence). The CDR3 region has the DNA TGTGCCTGGAGCCAAGGGGGAGATACGCAGTATTTT. The encoded protein is CAWSQGGDTQYF.

The V and J genes are TRBV7-6 and TRBJ1-2; no definite D call. The CDR3 is 16 residues long. Germline loops: CDR1 SGHVS, CDR2 FNYEAQ. Trimming removed 1 base at V and 1 base at J, with 13 bases between. The CDR3 DNA sequence: TGTGCCAGCAGCTTAGTGGGCAGGAATCTTAACTATGGCTACACCTTC. Its translation is CASSLVGRNLNYGYTF. The complete variable domain, with remaining parts taken from reference TRBV7-6 and TRBJ1-2, reads GAGVSQSPRYKVTKRGQDVALRCDPISGHVSLYWYRQALGQGPEFLTYFNYEAQQDKSGLPNDRFSAERPEGSISTLTIQRTEQRDSAMYRCASSLVGRNLNYGYTFGSGTRLTVV.

The chain carries TRBV15 and TRBJ1-1, with D possibly being TRBD1 (5 bases). Trimming stripped 0 bases from V and 8 bases from J, with 10 bases between. There are 13 residues in the CDR3. CDR1 LNHNV and CDR2 YYDKDF come from the germline V gene (reference sequence). The DNA of the CDR3 is TGTGCCACCAGCAGAGATCGGGGGTACGAAGCTTTCTTT. Translation gives CATSRDRGYEAFF.

The chain joins TRBV5-1 to TRBJ2-7; a weak D match, TRBD2 (6 bases). The CDR3 length is 13 residues. CDR1 is SGHRS and CDR2 is YFSETQ in the germline V gene. The ends were cut back, 4 bases at V and 4 bases at J, with 12 bases in the middle. CDR3 DNA sequence: TGCGCCAGCAGCAGGCGGGATCATTACGAGCAGTACTTC. It encodes CASSRRDHYEQYF.

This clone was counted once. This rearrangement joins TRBV5-4 to TRBJ2-7, with 8 bases lining up with TRBD1. This CDR3 is built from 15 residues. The germline CDR1 and CDR2 sequences are SGHNT and YYREEE (reference sequence). The V gene end was trimmed by 3 bases and the J gene end by 0 bases; junction bases not matched to a gene: 5. The CDR3 DNA follows: TGTGCCAGCAGCTGGACAGGGCCAAGCTCCTACGAGCAGTACTTC. Amino acid sequence: CASSWTGPSSYEQYF.